This T cell receptor (beta chain) was retrieved from a study of control samples from healthy donors and cancer patients. Repertoires were generated with immunoSEQ multiplex PCR, while TCRdb's copy carries only in-frame clones and drops some. The sample holds roughly 76,000 clones, roughly 94% seen once. CDR3 length: 14 amino acids. J was trimmed by 7 bases and V by 2 bases; bases with no gene match: 4. The germline gives CDR1 SGHTA, CDR2 FQGTGA. The specimen sequenced was blood. This clonotype was obtained from a woman aged 18-29 years in good health. The chain uses TRBV7-3 and TRBJ2-4, with 8 bases lining up with TRBD2. The CDR3 DNA reads as TGTGCCAGCAGCTTACACCCGGGGGGGAACATTCAGTACTTC. It encodes CASSLHPGGNIQYF.